The TCR beta chain under discussion was sequenced for a study of glioma-infiltrating T cells after dendritic cell vaccination. Fresh-frozen tumor tissue and more than two years of survival data were available for all. Before vaccination, two weeks after the third vaccination, and at progression, PBMC were collected. The CDR3 totals 16 residues. The germline V gene has CDR1 SEHNR and CDR2 FQNEAQ (reference sequence). J gave up 1 base and V 3 bases, and 8 bases lay outside the gene matches. Input was approximately 1.8 ug genomic DNA, or all available if less. The primer mix had 60 V beta and 13 J beta primers. Produced via immunoSEQ multiplex PCR; TCRdb's table is partial and in-frame only. The data contain approximately 84,000 clones, approximately 90% of them singletons.

V and J are TRBV7-9 and TRBJ1-1; 7 bases are shared with TRBD1. The sequenced sample was blood, obtained before dendritic cell vaccination. This TCR was sampled from a human donor with glioblastoma. In DNA, the CDR3 is TGTGCCAGCAGCTTGAACAGGGGTTTTTGGAACACTGAAGCTTTCTTT. It is translated as CASSLNRGFWNTEAFF.